The 6 T cell receptor beta chains below were found in one sample sequenced in a study of cytomegalovirus exposure and HLA in healthy donors. Data came from immunoSEQ multiplex PCR; TCRdb stores just in-frame clones and leaves some out. This sample has approximately 98,000 clones; approximately 94% occur once, and the top ten carry roughly 0.7%. Sequencing input: PBMCs. The source is a woman aged 18-35 years in good health and CMV-seronegative.

J is TRBJ2-3 and V is TRBV2, with D unresolved. Between the trimmed V and J ends, which lost 3 bases and 4 bases, there was a span of 11 bases. CDR3 length equals 14 residues. Germline V CDR1 and CDR2: SNHLY, FYNNEI. This chain's CDR3 is CASSETFASDTQYF. CDR3 in DNA: TGTGCCAGCAGTGAGACATTCGCCTCAGATACGCAGTATTTT.

The V gene is TRBV10-3, the J gene TRBJ1-1, with TRBD1 matching over 8 bases. The CDR3 runs 13 residues. Germline V gives CDR1 ENHRY, CDR2 SYGVKD. V shed 3 bases and J 7 bases; nucleotides not matched to a gene: 4. The CDR3 DNA follows: TGTGCCATCAGTGACGGGACAGGAGGTGAAGCTTTCTTT. As protein: CAISDGTGGEAFF.

The rearrangement joins TRBV7-2 to TRBJ1-2, with 11 bases that match TRBD1. Germline trimming cut 5 bases from V and 4 bases from J; bases unmatched to any gene: 6. Looked up from germline, CDR1 is SGHTA and CDR2 is FQGNSA. The CDR3 has 15 amino acids. The CDR3 here is CASSGGQGASYGYTF. The CDR3 nucleotides are TGTGCCAGCAGCGGTGGACAGGGGGCTTCCTATGGCTACACCTTC.

CDR3 residues: CASSFGDRGTTYGYTF. As DNA, the CDR3 is TGTGCCAGCAGCTTTGGGGACAGAGGGACCACCTATGGCTACACCTTC. This chain uses TRBV5-4 with TRBJ1-2, with 7 bases lining up with TRBD1. J was trimmed by 4 bases and V by 2 bases; bases with no gene match: 11. The germline V gene encodes CDR1 SGHNT and CDR2 YYREEE (reference sequence). The CDR3 length is 16 residues. The full variable domain, rest sourced from reference TRBV5-4 and TRBJ1-2, is ETGVTQSPTHLIKTRGQQVTLRCSSQSGHNTVSWYQQALGQGPQFIFQYYREEENGRGNFPPRFSGLQFPNYSSELNVNALELDDSALYLCASSFGDRGTTYGYTFGSGTRLTVV.

The chain has TRBV5-6 and TRBJ1-2; 11 bases align to TRBD1. J gave up 8 bases and V 0 bases, and 12 bases lay outside the gene matches. Per the germline V gene, CDR1 is SGHDT and CDR2 is YYEEEE. The CDR3 contains 17 residues. DNA for the CDR3: TGTGCCAGCAGCTTGGTGTTGAATGGACAGGGGGCCGGGGGCTACACCTTC. This gives the protein CASSLVLNGQGAGGYTF.

The chain combines TRBV5-1 with TRBJ1-2; D is perhaps TRBD1 (6 bases). Looked up from germline, CDR1 is SGHRS and CDR2 is YFSETQ. This CDR3 contains 14 residues. With 2 bases removed from V and 8 bases from J, the gap between germline ends came to 16 bases. CDR3 region: CASSFGTPSRGYTF. CDR3 coding DNA: TGCGCCAGCAGCTTTGGGACACCGAGCAGAGGCTACACCTTC.